The sequence of this TCR beta chain was determined in a study of CD8 T cells in ankylosing spondylitis. Concerning this clonotype: As yet, its antigen is unknown.

Each TCR beta library was made by quantitative 5'-RACE that incorporated molecular barcodes. TCRdb re-called the 5' RACE reads with MiXCR, one entry per CDR3 protein. The repertoire holds more than 650,000 distinct CDR3 sequences, roughly 12% seen once, with approximately 0.46% in the top ten. Germline CDR1 and CDR2: DFQATT and SNEGSKA (reference sequence). The CDR3 is 16 amino acids. V lost 0 bases and J 3 bases, leaving 15 bases between the germline ends. General observations from the study: Roughly eight highly homologous variants made up a TCR beta motif that seemed to typify ankylosing spondylitis blood. Existing reports had already noted some motif variants in reactive arthritis synovial fluid and blood. According to the report, clones linked to the disease were significantly enriched in matched synovial fluid samples taken from ankylosing spondylitis patients.

The chain has TRBV20-1 and TRBJ1-5; D is perhaps TRBD1 (5 bases). The sequencing input was blood, either unsorted or a sorted T cell fraction (not recorded which). The source is a male donor with ankylosing spondylitis. CDR3 bases: TGCAGTGCTAGAGATATGGGGCAGTCTACCAATCAGCCCCAGCATTTT. Its protein product is CSARDMGQSTNQPQHF.